Listed below are T cell receptor beta chains from one sample, sequenced in a study of blood T cell repertoires in COVID-19. The table came from immunoSEQ multiplex PCR; TCRdb's copy has only in-frame clones and leaves some out. Of fewer than 450,000 clones listed, 90% are singletons. The specimen was PBMCs or T cells enriched from blood (not recorded which). These receptors were taken from a man aged 18 to 35 who had recovered from COVID-19. Each CDR3 is given with its conserved first and last residue. The D gene is left open where the match is weak. The size entry is marked missing in some rows and otherwise reads once, few, many or a size class.

v_call: TRBV29-1
d_call: TRBD1
j_call: TRBJ1-4
clone_size: -
cdr3_aa: CSVRTGWINEKLFF
cdr3_nt: TGCAGCGTCAGGACAGGGTGGATTAATGAAAAACTGTTTTTT

v_call: TRBV10-3
d_call: TRBD1
j_call: TRBJ1-2
clone_size: -
cdr3_aa: CAISTPPGGLYGYTF
cdr3_nt: TGTGCCATCAGTACCCCTCCAGGGGGCCTCTATGGCTACACCTTC

v_call: TRBV9
d_call: TRBD2
j_call: TRBJ2-4
clone_size: -
cdr3_aa: CASSVGSGRELAKNIQYF
cdr3_nt: TGTGCCAGCAGCGTAGGAAGCGGGAGGGAACTAGCCAAAAACATTCAGTACTTC

v_call: TRBV27
d_call: -
j_call: TRBJ1-2
clone_size: -
cdr3_aa: CASGPNYGYTF
cdr3_nt: TGTGCCAGCGGGCCGAACTATGGCTACACCTTC

v_call: TRBV9
d_call: -
j_call: TRBJ2-3
clone_size: -
cdr3_aa: CASSVEQGGTDTQYF
cdr3_nt: TGTGCCAGCAGCGTAGAACAGGGAGGGACAGATACGCAGTATTTT

v_call: TRBV25-1
d_call: TRBD1
j_call: TRBJ1-2
clone_size: -
cdr3_aa: CASSDSGQGYGYTF
cdr3_nt: TGTGCCAGCAGTGACTCTGGACAGGGATATGGCTACACCTTC

v_call: TRBV27
d_call: -
j_call: TRBJ2-7
clone_size: -
cdr3_aa: CASSLGRGREEQYF
cdr3_nt: TGTGCCAGCAGTTTAGGTAGGGGGAGGGAGGAGCAGTACTTC

v_call: TRBV9
d_call: -
j_call: TRBJ2-3
clone_size: -
cdr3_aa: CASSGLTSTDTQYF
cdr3_nt: TGTGCCAGCAGCGGTCTGACTAGCACAGATACGCAGTATTTT

v_call: TRBV12-5
d_call: TRBD2
j_call: TRBJ2-2
clone_size: -
cdr3_aa: CASGLVPKASGMYRELFF
cdr3_nt: TGTGCTAGTGGTTTGGTCCCCAAGGCTAGCGGGATGTACAGGGAGCTGTTTTTT

v_call: TRBV11-2
d_call: -
j_call: TRBJ2-1
clone_size: -
cdr3_aa: CASSLDGAYNEQFF
cdr3_nt: TGTGCCAGCAGCTTAGATGGAGCTTACAATGAGCAGTTCTTC

v_call: TRBV28
d_call: -
j_call: TRBJ2-2
clone_size: -
cdr3_aa: CASRETDFYPPNTGELFF
cdr3_nt: TGTGCCAGCAGGGAGACGGATTTCTATCCTCCGAACACCGGGGAGCTGTTTTTT

v_call: TRBV30
d_call: -
j_call: TRBJ2-7
clone_size: few
cdr3_aa: CAWSVLSSYEQYF
cdr3_nt: TGTGCCTGGAGTGTACTAAGCTCCTACGAGCAGTACTTC

v_call: TRBV19
d_call: TRBD1
j_call: TRBJ1-3
clone_size: -
cdr3_aa: CASSILQGVTGNTIYF
cdr3_nt: TGTGCCAGTAGTATTCTTCAGGGGGTTACTGGAAACACCATATATTTT

v_call: TRBV5-6
d_call: -
j_call: TRBJ2-1
clone_size: -
cdr3_aa: CASSLYDSINEQFF
cdr3_nt: TGTGCCAGCAGCTTATATGACAGCATCAATGAGCAGTTCTTC

v_call: TRBV4-1
d_call: -
j_call: TRBJ1-1
clone_size: -
cdr3_aa: CASSHPKGGAMNTEAFF
cdr3_nt: TGCGCCAGCAGCCATCCCAAGGGGGGGGCCATGAACACTGAAGCTTTCTTT